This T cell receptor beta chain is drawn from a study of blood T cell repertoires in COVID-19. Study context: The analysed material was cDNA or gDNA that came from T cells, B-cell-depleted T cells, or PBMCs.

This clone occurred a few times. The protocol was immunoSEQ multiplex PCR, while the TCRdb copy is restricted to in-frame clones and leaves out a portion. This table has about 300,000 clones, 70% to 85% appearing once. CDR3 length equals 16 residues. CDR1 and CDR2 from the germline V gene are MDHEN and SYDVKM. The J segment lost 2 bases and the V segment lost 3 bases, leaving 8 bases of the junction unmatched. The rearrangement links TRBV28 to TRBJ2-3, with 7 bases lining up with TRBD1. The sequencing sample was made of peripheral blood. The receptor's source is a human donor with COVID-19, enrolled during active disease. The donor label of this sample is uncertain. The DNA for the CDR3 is TGTGCCAGCAGTTTGGGGTCGGGACAGACCACAGATACGCAGTATTTT. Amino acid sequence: CASSLGSGQTTDTQYF.